The 23 T cell receptor beta chains below were found in one sample sequenced in a study of metastatic and nonmetastatic thyroid tumors. TCRdb reprocessed the PCR reads using MiXCR. The sample contains roughly 8,400 clones, 31% of which appear only once. No treatment had been given to any patient before thyroid surgery. The sample comprised tumor tissue. The receptor source for this set is a female donor with papillary thyroid cancer or a benign thyroid nodule (not recorded which). Some clones in this sample may be carry-over from other donors' samples.

The genes are TRBV5-1 and TRBJ2-1; TRBD1 matches 9 bases. This CDR3 is built from 17 residues. CDR1 and CDR2 (germline): SGHRS, YFSETQ. V shed 3 bases and J 4 bases; nucleotides not matched to a gene: 11. The CDR3 region is CASSWNLGTGIYNEQFF. The DNA for the CDR3 is TGCGCCAGCAGCTGGAACCTCGGGACAGGGATTTACAATGAGCAGTTCTTC.

By its share, this clone is large. The J gene is TRBJ2-1, the V gene TRBV27; 7 bases map to TRBD1. The V gene end was trimmed by 6 bases and the J gene end by 10 bases; junction bases not matched to a gene: 15. The CDR3 spans 15 residues. Germline V gene data show CDR1 as MNHEY and CDR2 as SMNVEV (reference sequence). The CDR3 bases are TGTGCCAGCAGGGACCCTACGGACAGGAACTACGAGCAGTTCTTC. Its translation: CASRDPTDRNYEQFF.

The chain is built from TRBV6-1 and TRBJ2-6; D unclear. Germline CDR1 and CDR2: MNHNS and SASEGT. V was clipped by 1 base and J by 0 bases, with 7 bases between them. The CDR3 has 16 amino acids. The DNA of the CDR3 is TGTGCCAGCAGTGAAGGGGGTAGCTCTGGGGCCAACGTCCTGACTTTC. Translated: CASSEGGSSGANVLTF.

The chain couples TRBV6-1 to TRBJ1-5; D is ambiguous. This CDR3 is 14 amino acids long. With 7 bases removed from V and 1 base from J, the gap between germline ends came to 11 bases. From germline, CDR1 is MNHNS and CDR2 SASEGT. The CDR3 DNA is TGTGCCAGCATGGCAGTGTTAAGCAATCAGCCCCAGCATTTT. It translates to CASMAVLSNQPQHF.

The rearrangement links TRBV12-3 or TRBV12-4 to TRBJ2-1; 7 bases fit TRBD2. V shed 9 bases, J shed 6 bases, and the junction held 20 bases outside the gene matches. CDR3 size: 17 residues. The DNA of the CDR3 is TGTGCCAGAAGATCAGGACTGGGGAGGACTAGTACCAATGAGCAGTTCTTC. Its protein product is CARRSGLGRTSTNEQFF.

This rearrangement joins TRBV7-3 to TRBJ1-1; D possibly corresponds to TRBD1 (6 bases). The V gene lost 5 bases and the J gene lost 8 bases, with 15 bases spanning the gap. The V gene's germline CDR1 is SGHTA and CDR2 FQGTGA. The CDR3 is 13 amino acids. This CDR3 reads CASSPGEIGEAFF. CDR3 coding DNA: TGTGCCAGCAGCCCAGGGGAAATCGGCGAAGCTTTCTTT.

This clone is labeled medium-sized (0.01 to 0.1%). The J gene is TRBJ2-3, the V gene TRBV5-8; no definite D call. This CDR3 contains 12 residues. Germline values: CDR1 SGHTS, CDR2 YDEGEE. V lost 4 bases to trimming and J lost 2 bases, with 5 bases between them. The CDR3 bases are TGTGCCAGCAGCACTTACACAGATACGCAGTATTTT. Protein: CASSTYTDTQYF. The complete variable domain, with remaining parts taken from reference TRBV5-8 and TRBJ2-3, reads EAGVTQSPTHLIKTRGQQATLRCSPISGHTSVYWYQQALGLGLQFLLWYDEGEERNRGNFPPRFSGRQFPNYSSELNVNALELEDSALYLCASSTYTDTQYFGPGTRLTVL.

By share of the sample, this clone is medium-sized. The chain recombines TRBV2 with TRBJ2-3; a weak D match, TRBD2 (6 bases). CDR1 is SNHLY and CDR2 is FYNNEI in the germline V gene. V gave up 1 base and J gave up 3 bases, with 11 bases separating them. CDR3 size: 15 residues. The CDR3 loop is CASSEGGDRTDTQYF. The CDR3 DNA is TGTGCCAGCAGTGAAGGGGGGGATCGAACAGATACGCAGTATTTT.

This clone is labeled as medium-sized. V and J are TRBV11-2 and TRBJ1-1; no clear D. Germline V CDR1 and CDR2: SGHAT, FQNNGV. V was cut by 5 bases and J by 4 bases, with 20 bases left in between. The CDR3 length is 16 residues. The DNA of the CDR3 is TGTGCCAGCAGCCCGAACCCCGGACGGTCGGGCACTGAAGCTTTCTTT. The encoded protein is CASSPNPGRSGTEAFF.

The V and J genes are TRBV6-2 or TRBV6-3 and TRBJ2-7; D perhaps matches TRBD1 (5 bases). Germline lookup yields CDR1 MNHEY and CDR2 SVGEGT. The germline V and J ends were trimmed by 4 bases and 3 bases, with 7 bases remaining between them. The CDR3 has 12 residues. CDR3 sequence (DNA): TGTGCCAGCAGTTCCAGGGACTACGAGCAGTACTTC. Residues: CASSSRDYEQYF.

The chain has TRBV20-1 and TRBJ1-1, with TRBD1 identical over 9 bases. The V and J ends lost 0 bases and 7 bases, in that order; junction bases with no gene match: 9. CDR1 and CDR2 from the germline V gene are DFQATT and SNEGSKA (reference sequence). The CDR3 contains 15 residues. As DNA, the CDR3 is TGCAGTGCTAGAGAAGGGACAGGGACGCTGGATGAAGCTTTCTTT. It codes for CSAREGTGTLDEAFF.

This clone was recorded once. The J gene is TRBJ2-2, the V gene TRBV5-1; tentative D call: TRBD1 (5 bases). The V gene's germline CDR1 is SGHRS and CDR2 YFSETQ. Trimming left V 3 bases short and J 6 bases short, with 27 bases between. The CDR3 is made up of 19 amino acids. CDR3 in amino acids: CASSSQGGRPQRSSGELFF. DNA for the CDR3: TGCGCCAGCAGCTCTCAGGGTGGACGTCCTCAAAGGTCGTCCGGGGAGCTGTTTTTT. Full variable domain (outside the CDR3, taken from reference TRBV5-1 and TRBJ2-2): KAGVTQTPRYLIKTRGQQVTLSCSPISGHRSVSWYQQTPGQGLQFLFEYFSETQRNKGNFPGRFSGRQFSNSRSEMNVSTLELGDSALYLCASSSQGGRPQRSSGELFFGEGSRLTVL.

This clone was counted between two and nine times. This chain's CDR3 is CASSQTARGAIYEQYF. Written as DNA, the CDR3 is TGTGCCAGCAGTCAGACGGCGCGTGGGGCAATCTACGAGCAGTACTTC. This sequence joins TRBV6-1 and TRBJ2-7; a weak D match, TRBD1 (5 bases). CDR3 size: 16 residues. Germline V gene sequence: CDR1 MNHNS, CDR2 SASEGT. V was cut by 5 bases and J by 3 bases, with 20 bases left in between.

This clone was seen only once. The chain joins TRBV5-1 to TRBJ2-3; 7 bases are a match to TRBD1. The CDR3 spans 17 residues. Germline CDR1 reads SGHRS; CDR2 reads YFSETQ. J lost 2 bases, V lost 4 bases, and 13 bases had no gene match. The CDR3 protein is CASSHPDRVRATDTQYF. CDR3 nucleotides: TGCGCCAGCAGCCACCCAGACAGGGTAAGGGCCACAGATACGCAGTATTTT. Complete variable domain (other parts from reference TRBV5-1 and TRBJ2-3): KAGVTQTPRYLIKTRGQQVTLSCSPISGHRSVSWYQQTPGQGLQFLFEYFSETQRNKGNFPGRFSGRQFSNSRSEMNVSTLELGDSALYLCASSHPDRVRATDTQYFGPGTRLTVL.

The gene calls are TRBV6-2 or TRBV6-3 and TRBJ1-1, with D unclear. Per germline, CDR1 MNHEY and CDR2 SVGEGT. The CDR3 spans 10 residues. The V end lost 8 bases, the J end lost 5 bases, and 6 bases lay between the germline ends. DNA for the CDR3: TGTGCCAGCGGGCGAACTGAAGCTTTCTTT. Protein sequence: CASGRTEAFF.

This clone was seen a single time. CDR3 DNA: TGTGCCAGCAGCTTGGGGGGAGGCTACACCTTC. Its translation: CASSLGGGYTF. The rearrangement uses TRBV11-2 and TRBJ1-2, with D maybe TRBD1 (5 bases). V dropped 3 bases and J dropped 8 bases, with 7 bases sitting between them. Germline V gives CDR1 SGHAT, CDR2 FQNNGV. CDR3 length equals 11 residues.

This clone was seen only a few times. The rearrangement uses TRBV6-2 or TRBV6-3 and TRBJ1-1; D unresolved. V lost 7 bases and J 4 bases, leaving 7 bases between the germline ends. There are 11 residues in the CDR3. CDR1 and CDR2 (germline): MNHEY, SVGEGT. The CDR3 DNA sequence: TGTGCCAGCACCCAAGGCACTGAAGCTTTCTTT. Amino acid sequence: CASTQGTEAFF.

This clone was counted a few times. The chain combines TRBV7-3 with TRBJ2-1, with 8 bases fitting TRBD1. V shed 6 bases, J shed 7 bases, and the junction held 5 bases outside the gene matches. Germline V gene sequence: CDR1 SGHTA, CDR2 FQGTGA. The CDR3 is 13 amino acids. The DNA for the CDR3 is TGTGCCAGCAGGACAGGGGACGGGAATGAGCAGTTCTTC. Translated, it gives CASRTGDGNEQFF.

This clone is medium-sized. The chain's CDR3 is CASSVRGRASEKLFF. CDR3 DNA sequence: TGTGCCAGCAGTGTCAGGGGGCGGGCCAGTGAAAAACTGTTTTTT. The chain recombines TRBV2 with TRBJ1-4; 8 positions agree with TRBD1. Trimming at V came to 4 bases and at J to 7 bases, leaving 8 bases not matched to a gene. This CDR3 has 15 amino acids. Per germline, CDR1 SNHLY and CDR2 FYNNEI.

This sequence joins TRBV28 and TRBJ1-3; D perhaps matches TRBD1 (5 bases). This CDR3 contains 15 residues. Per germline, CDR1 MDHEN and CDR2 SYDVKM. V was trimmed by 2 bases and J by 4 bases, leaving 12 bases between them. In DNA, the CDR3 is TGTGCCAGCAGTTTAGGGGCGGAGGGCGGAAACACCATATATTTT. This translates into CASSLGAEGGNTIYF. The complete variable domain, with remaining parts taken from reference TRBV28 and TRBJ1-3, reads DVKVTQSSRYLVKRTGEKVFLECVQDMDHENMFWYRQDPGLGLRLIYFSYDVKMKEKGDIPEGYSVSREKKERFSLILESASTNQTSMYLCASSLGAEGGNTIYFGEGSWLTVV.

DNA of the CDR3: TGCGCCAGCAGCTGGGGACAGGGCGCTGAAAAACTGTTTTTT. Translated, it gives CASSWGQGAEKLFF. The chain carries TRBV5-1 and TRBJ1-4; the match to TRBD1 covers 9 bases. The CDR3 extends over 14 amino acids. With 3 bases clipped from V and 7 bases from J, the junction kept 4 bases outside the gene matches. CDR1 is SGHRS and CDR2 is YFSETQ in the germline V gene.

The DNA of the CDR3 is TGTGCCAGCAGATTACAGGGTCTTGGAAACACTGAAGCTTTCTTT. Its translation: CASRLQGLGNTEAFF. V gene TRBV6-4 combines with J gene TRBJ1-1, with D possibly being TRBD1 (6 bases). Trimming took off 6 bases at V and 2 bases at J, with 16 bases between the two ends. Per germline, CDR1 MRHNA and CDR2 SNTAGT. CDR3 size: 15 residues.

V and J are TRBV3-1 and TRBJ2-7; D is unclear. The germline V gene encodes CDR1 LGHDT and CDR2 YNNKEL (reference sequence). The CDR3 totals 15 residues. Between the trimmed V and J ends, which lost 4 bases and 2 bases, there was a span of 15 bases. CDR3 coding DNA: TGTGCCAGCAGCCCCCGCCTGACGTCAGCCTACGAGCAGTACTTC. Its translation: CASSPRLTSAYEQYF.